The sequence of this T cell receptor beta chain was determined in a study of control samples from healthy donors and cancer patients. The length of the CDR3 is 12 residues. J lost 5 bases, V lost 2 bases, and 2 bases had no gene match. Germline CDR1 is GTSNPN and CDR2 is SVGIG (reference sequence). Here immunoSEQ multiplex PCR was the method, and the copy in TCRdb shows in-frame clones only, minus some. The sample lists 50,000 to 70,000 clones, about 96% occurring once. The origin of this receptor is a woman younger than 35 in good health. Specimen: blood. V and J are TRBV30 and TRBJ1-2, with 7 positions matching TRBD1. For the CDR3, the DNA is TGTGCCTGGAGTTGGGGACAGTATGGCTACACCTTC. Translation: CAWSWGQYGYTF.